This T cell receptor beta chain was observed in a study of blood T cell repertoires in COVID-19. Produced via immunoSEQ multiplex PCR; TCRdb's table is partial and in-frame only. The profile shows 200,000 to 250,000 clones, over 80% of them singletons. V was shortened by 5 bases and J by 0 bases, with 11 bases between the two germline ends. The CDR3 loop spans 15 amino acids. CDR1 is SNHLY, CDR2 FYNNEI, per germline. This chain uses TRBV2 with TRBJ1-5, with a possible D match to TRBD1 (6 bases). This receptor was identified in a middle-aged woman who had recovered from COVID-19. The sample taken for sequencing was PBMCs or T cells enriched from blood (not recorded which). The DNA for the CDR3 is TGTGCCAGCAGTTTACGGGACATTAGCAATCAGCCCCAGCATTTT. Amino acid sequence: CASSLRDISNQPQHF.